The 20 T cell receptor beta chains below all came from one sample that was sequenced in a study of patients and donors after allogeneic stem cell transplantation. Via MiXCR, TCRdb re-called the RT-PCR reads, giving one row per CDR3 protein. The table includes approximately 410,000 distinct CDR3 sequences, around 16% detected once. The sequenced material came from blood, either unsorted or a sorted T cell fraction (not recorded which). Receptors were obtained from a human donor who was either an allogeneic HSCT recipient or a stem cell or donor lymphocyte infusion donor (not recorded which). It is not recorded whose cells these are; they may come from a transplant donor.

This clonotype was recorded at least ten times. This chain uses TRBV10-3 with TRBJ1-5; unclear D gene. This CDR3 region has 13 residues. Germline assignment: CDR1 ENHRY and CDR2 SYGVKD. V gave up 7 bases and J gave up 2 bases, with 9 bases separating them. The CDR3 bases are TGTGCCATCAAACCAGAGGGCAATCAGCCCCAGCATTTT. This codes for CAIKPEGNQPQHF.

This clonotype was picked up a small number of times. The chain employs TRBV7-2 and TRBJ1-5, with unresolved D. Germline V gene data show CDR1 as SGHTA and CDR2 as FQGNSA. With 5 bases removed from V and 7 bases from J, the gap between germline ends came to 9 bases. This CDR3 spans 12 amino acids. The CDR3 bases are TGTGCCAGCAGCCCCTATGAACAGCCCCAGCATTTT. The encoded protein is CASSPYEQPQHF.

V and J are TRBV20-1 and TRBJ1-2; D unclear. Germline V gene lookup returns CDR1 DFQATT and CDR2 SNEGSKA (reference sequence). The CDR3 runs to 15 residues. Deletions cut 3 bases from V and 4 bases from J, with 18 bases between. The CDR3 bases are TGCAGTGCTAGGGAGGGCAGTCTGCCCTTCTATGGCTACACCTTC. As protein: CSAREGSLPFYGYTF.

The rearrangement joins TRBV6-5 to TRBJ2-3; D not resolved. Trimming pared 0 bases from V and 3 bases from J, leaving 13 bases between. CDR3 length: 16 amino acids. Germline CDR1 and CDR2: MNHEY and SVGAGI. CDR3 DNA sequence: TGTGCCAGCAGTTACTCTGGGCGGACGAATACAGATACGCAGTATTTT. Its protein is CASSYSGRTNTDTQYF.

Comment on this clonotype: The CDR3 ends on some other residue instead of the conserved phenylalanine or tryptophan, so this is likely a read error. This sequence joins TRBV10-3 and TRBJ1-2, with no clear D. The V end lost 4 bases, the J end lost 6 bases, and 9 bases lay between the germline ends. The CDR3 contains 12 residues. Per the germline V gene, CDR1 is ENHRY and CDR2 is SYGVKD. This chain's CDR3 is CAISASGDGYTL. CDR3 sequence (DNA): TGTGCCATCAGTGCGTCGGGAGATGGCTACACCTTA.

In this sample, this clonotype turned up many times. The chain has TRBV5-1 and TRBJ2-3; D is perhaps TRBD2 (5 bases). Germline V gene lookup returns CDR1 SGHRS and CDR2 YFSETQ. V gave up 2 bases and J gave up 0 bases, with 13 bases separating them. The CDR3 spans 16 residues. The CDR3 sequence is CASSLGGSSSTDTQYF. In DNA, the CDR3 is TGCGCCAGCAGCTTAGGAGGATCCTCCAGCACAGATACGCAGTATTTT.

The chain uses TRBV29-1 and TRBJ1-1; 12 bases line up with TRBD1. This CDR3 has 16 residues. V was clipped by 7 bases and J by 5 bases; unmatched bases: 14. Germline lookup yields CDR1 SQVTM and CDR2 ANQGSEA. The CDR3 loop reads CSAYLSLGQGATEAFF. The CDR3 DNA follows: TGCAGCGCCTACTTAAGCCTGGGACAGGGGGCGACTGAAGCTTTCTTT.

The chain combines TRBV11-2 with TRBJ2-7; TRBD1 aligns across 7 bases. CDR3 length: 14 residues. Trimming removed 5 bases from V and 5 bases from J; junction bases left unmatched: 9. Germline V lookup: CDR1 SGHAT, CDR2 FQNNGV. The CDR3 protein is CASSGNRGFHEQYF. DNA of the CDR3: TGTGCCAGCAGCGGGAACAGGGGATTCCACGAGCAGTACTTC.

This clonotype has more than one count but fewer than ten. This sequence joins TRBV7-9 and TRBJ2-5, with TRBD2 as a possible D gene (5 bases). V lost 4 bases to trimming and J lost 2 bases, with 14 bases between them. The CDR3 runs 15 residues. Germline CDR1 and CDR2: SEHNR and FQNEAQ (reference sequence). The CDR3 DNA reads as TGTGCCAGCAGCTGGAGCCGGGGTAAACAAGAGACCCAGTACTTC. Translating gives CASSWSRGKQETQYF.

The CDR3 bases are TGCGCCAGCAGCTTGGAACCCAAGAACACTGAAGCTTTCTTT. It translates to CASSLEPKNTEAFF. V usage is TRBV5-1 and J usage is TRBJ1-1; no reliable D call. CDR1 is SGHRS and CDR2 is YFSETQ in the germline V gene. V was shortened by 0 bases and J by 1 base, with 7 bases between the two germline ends. CDR3 length: 14 residues.

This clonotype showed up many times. The CDR3 sequence is CASSLAGLHENTGELFF. As DNA, the CDR3 is TGTGCCAGCAGTTTAGCGGGACTTCACGAAAACACCGGGGAGCTGTTTTTT. This chain joins TRBV12-3 or TRBV12-4 and TRBJ2-2, with D perhaps TRBD2 (6 bases). The CDR3 consists of 17 residues. Trimming shortened V by 0 bases and J by 2 bases, and 13 bases separated the two germline ends.

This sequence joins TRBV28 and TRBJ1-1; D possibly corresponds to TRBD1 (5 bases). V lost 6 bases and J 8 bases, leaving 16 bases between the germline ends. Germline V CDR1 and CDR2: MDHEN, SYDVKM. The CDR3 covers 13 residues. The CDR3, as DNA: TGTGCCAGCAGCTTGGACGGGACCAGAGAAGCTTTCTTT. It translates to CASSLDGTREAFF.

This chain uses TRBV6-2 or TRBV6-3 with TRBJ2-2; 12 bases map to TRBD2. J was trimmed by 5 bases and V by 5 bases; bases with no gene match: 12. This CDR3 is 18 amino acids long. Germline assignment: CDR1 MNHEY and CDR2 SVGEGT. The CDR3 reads CASSPEGLAGKVTGELFF. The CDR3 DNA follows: TGTGCCAGCAGTCCTGAAGGACTAGCGGGAAAGGTTACCGGGGAGCTGTTTTTT.

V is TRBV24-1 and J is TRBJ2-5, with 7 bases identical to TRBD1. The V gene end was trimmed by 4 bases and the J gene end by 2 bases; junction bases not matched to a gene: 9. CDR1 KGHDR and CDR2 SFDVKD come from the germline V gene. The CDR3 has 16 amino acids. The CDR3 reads CATSDGDRAKQETQYF. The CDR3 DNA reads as TGTGCCACCAGTGACGGCGACAGGGCGAAACAAGAGACCCAGTACTTC.

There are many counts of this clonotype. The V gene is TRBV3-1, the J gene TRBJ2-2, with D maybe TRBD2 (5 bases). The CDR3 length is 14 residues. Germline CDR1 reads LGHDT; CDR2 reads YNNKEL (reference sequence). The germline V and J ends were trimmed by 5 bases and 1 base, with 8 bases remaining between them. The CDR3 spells CASSIGMNTGELFF. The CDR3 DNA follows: TGTGCCAGCAGCATCGGGATGAACACCGGGGAGCTGTTTTTT.

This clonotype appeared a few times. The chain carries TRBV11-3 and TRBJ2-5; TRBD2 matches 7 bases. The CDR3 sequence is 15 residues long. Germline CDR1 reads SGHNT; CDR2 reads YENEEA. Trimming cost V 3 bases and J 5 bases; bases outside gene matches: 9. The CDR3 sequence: CASSFSSWGGETQYF. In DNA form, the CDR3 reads TGTGCCAGCAGCTTCTCCTCATGGGGGGGGGAGACCCAGTACTTC. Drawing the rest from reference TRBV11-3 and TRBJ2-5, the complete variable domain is EAGVVQSPRYKIIEKKQPVAFWCNPISGHNTLYWYLQNLGQGPELLIRYENEEAVDDSQLPKDRFSAERLKGVDSTLKIQPAELGDSAVYLCASSFSSWGGETQYFGPGTRLLVL.

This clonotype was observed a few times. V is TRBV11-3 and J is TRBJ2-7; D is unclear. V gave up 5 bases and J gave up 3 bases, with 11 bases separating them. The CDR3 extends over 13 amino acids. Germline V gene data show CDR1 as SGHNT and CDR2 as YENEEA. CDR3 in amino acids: CASSVAANYEQYF. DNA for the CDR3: TGTGCCAGCAGCGTCGCGGCAAACTACGAGCAGTACTTC. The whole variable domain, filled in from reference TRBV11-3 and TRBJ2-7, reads EAGVVQSPRYKIIEKKQPVAFWCNPISGHNTLYWYLQNLGQGPELLIRYENEEAVDDSQLPKDRFSAERLKGVDSTLKIQPAELGDSAVYLCASSVAANYEQYFGPGTRLTVT.

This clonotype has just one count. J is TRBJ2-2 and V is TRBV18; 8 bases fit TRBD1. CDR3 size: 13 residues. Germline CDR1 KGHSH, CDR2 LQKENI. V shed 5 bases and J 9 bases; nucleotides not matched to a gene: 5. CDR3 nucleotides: TGTGCCAGCTCATCAGACAGGGGCCGGGAGCTGTTTTTT. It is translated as CASSSDRGRELFF.

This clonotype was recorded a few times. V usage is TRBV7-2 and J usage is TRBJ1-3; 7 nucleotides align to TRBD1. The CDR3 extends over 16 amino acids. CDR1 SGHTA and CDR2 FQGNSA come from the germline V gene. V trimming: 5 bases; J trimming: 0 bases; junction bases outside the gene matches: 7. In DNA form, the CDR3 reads TGTGCCAGCAGCCCCCAGACAGGGAGCTCTGGAAACACCATATATTTT. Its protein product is CASSPQTGSSGNTIYF.

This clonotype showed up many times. CDR3 amino acids: CASSRRDEQFF. DNA for the CDR3: TGTGCCAGCAGCAGGAGGGATGAGCAGTTCTTC. The V and J genes are TRBV6-2 or TRBV6-3 and TRBJ2-1; a possible D gene is TRBD2 (6 bases). Germline CDR1 MNHEY, CDR2 SVGEGT. The CDR3 runs to 11 residues. Between the trimmed V and J ends, which lost 6 bases and 8 bases, there was a span of 8 bases.